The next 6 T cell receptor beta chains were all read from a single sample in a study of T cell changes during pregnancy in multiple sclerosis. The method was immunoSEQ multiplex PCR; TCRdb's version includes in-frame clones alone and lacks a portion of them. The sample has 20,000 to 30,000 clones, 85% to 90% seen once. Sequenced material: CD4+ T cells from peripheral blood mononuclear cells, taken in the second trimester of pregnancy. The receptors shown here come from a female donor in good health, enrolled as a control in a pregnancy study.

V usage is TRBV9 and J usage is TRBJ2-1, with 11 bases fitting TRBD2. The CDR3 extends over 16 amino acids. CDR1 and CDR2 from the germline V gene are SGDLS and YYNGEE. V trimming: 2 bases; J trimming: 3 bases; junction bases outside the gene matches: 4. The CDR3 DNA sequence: TGTGCCAGCAGCGTGACTAGCGGGGTTTTCTACAATGAGCAGTTCTTC. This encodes CASSVTSGVFYNEQFF.

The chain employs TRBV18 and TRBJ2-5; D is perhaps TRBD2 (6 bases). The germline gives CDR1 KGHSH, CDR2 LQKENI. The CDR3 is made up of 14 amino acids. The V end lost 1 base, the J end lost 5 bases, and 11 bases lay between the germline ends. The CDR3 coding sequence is TGTGCCAGCTCACCACGATCGAGCGGGGAGACCCAGTACTTC. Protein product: CASSPRSSGETQYF.

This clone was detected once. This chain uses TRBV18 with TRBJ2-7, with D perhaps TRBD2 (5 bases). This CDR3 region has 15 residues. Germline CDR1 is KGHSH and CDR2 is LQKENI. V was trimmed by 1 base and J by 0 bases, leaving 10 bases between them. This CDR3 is CASSPLSSGSYEQYF. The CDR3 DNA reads TGTGCCAGCTCACCACTATCCAGCGGCTCCTACGAGCAGTACTTC.

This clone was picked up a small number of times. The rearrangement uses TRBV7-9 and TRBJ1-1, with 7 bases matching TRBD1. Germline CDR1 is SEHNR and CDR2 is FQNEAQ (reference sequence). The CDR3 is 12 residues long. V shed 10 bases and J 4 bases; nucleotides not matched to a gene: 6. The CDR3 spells CAIDRGRTEAFF. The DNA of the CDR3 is TGTGCCATTGATAGGGGGCGCACTGAAGCTTTCTTT.

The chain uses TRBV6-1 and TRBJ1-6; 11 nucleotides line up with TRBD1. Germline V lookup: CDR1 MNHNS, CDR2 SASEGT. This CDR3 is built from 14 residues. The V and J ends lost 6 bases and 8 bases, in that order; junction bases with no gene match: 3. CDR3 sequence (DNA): TGTGCCAGCAGATCGGACAGGGGGCATTCACCCCTCCACTTT. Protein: CASRSDRGHSPLHF.

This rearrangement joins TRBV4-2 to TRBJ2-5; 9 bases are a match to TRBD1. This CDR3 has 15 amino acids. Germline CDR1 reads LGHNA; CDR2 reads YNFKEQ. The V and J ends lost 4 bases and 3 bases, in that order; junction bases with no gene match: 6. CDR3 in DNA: TGTGCCAGCAGCCCTCTTAGGGACAGGGAAGAGACCCAGTACTTC. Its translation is CASSPLRDREETQYF.